This T cell receptor beta chain was documented in a study of PD-1 blockade in classical Hodgkin lymphoma. The CDR3 length is 13 residues. The germline V and J ends were trimmed by 5 bases and 2 bases, with 10 bases remaining between them. Germline CDR1 is KGHSH and CDR2 is LQKENI. The time point denotes: cycle 4 day 1 (C4D1), after five to seven weeks of nivolumab. Following autologous stem cell transplantation, relapse occurred in every patient, and exposure to brentuximab vedotin varied. Best response was recorded as complete response, partial response or progressive disease. Sequencing was performed with immunoSEQ multiplex PCR; in TCRdb, only in-frame clones are kept and a portion is missing. The sample has approximately 17,000 clones; roughly 65% are singletons.

The TCR originated in a human donor with classical Hodgkin lymphoma. This sequence joins TRBV18 and TRBJ2-7; perhaps TRBD1 as D (6 bases). This material consisted of peripheral blood mononuclear cells (PBMCs), taken before the fourth cycle of nivolumab. DNA for the CDR3: TGTGCCAGCTCAGGTGACAGGCCCTACGAGCAGTACTTC. Translation: CASSGDRPYEQYF.